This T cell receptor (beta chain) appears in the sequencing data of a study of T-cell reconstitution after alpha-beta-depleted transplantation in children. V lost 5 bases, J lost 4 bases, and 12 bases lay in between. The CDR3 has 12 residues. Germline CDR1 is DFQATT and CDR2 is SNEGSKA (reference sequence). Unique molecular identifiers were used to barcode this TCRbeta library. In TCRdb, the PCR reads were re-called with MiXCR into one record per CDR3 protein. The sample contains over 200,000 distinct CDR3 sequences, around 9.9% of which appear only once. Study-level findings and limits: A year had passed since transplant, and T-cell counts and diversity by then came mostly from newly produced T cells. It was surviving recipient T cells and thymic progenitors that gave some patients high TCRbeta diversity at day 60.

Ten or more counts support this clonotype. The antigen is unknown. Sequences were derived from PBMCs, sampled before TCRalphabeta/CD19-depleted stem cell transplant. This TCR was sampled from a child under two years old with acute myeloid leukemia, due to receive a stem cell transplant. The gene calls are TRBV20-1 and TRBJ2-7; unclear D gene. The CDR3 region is CSAYHWGYEQYF. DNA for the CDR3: TGCAGTGCTTACCACTGGGGATACGAGCAGTACTTC.